Below are 29 T cell receptor beta chains sequenced from a single sample in a study of regulatory T cells in long-lasting Graves disease. Both iRepertoire HTBI primers and Arm-PCR of CDR3 regions were used to build the TCR beta libraries. TCRdb reanalysed the multiplex PCR reads using MiXCR and keeps one entry per CDR3 protein. The sample records about 430,000 distinct CDR3 sequences, approximately 22% being singletons. The time point is: persistent/refractory GD, antithyroid drugs over 5 years with positive TRAb. Making the TCR library involved RNA that had been extracted from PBMCs. The sample consisted of peripheral blood mononuclear cells (PBMCs), taken when the disease was refractory, from a patient treated with antithyroid drugs. The receptor source for this set is a female donor with Graves disease.

This clonotype has at least ten counts. The chain employs TRBV11-2 and TRBJ1-2, with TRBD1 matching 7 bases. V was pared by 4 bases and J by 5 bases, with 4 bases of the junction left unmatched. CDR3 length: 13 residues. Per germline, CDR1 SGHAT and CDR2 FQNNGV. CDR3 protein: CASSWGQSYGYTF. The DNA of the CDR3 is TGTGCCAGCAGCTGGGGACAGTCTTATGGCTACACCTTC.

This clonotype was counted at least ten times. This chain links TRBV28 with TRBJ1-5, with a weak D call TRBD1 (5 bases). Germline V gene data show CDR1 as MDHEN and CDR2 as SYDVKM. The CDR3 totals 14 residues. Deletions cut 11 bases from V and 3 bases from J, with 17 bases between. The CDR3 protein is CARLPYRFNQPQHF. The CDR3 DNA is TGTGCCCGCCTCCCCTACAGGTTCAATCAGCCCCAGCATTTT.

Turning to this clonotype: Possible read error: a much larger clone is one base away. This chain connects TRBV2 to TRBJ2-5; 10 bases align to TRBD1. This CDR3 contains 13 residues. Germline V CDR1 and CDR2: SNHLY, FYNNEI. The chain's CDR3 is CAGSDRGLETQYF. As DNA, the CDR3 is TGTGCCGGCAGTGACAGGGGGCTTGAGACCCAGTACTTC. The full variable domain, completed using reference TRBV2 and TRBJ2-5, is EPEVTQTPSHQVTQMGQEVILRCVPISNHLYFYWYRQILGQKVEFLVSFYNNEISEKSEIFDDQFSVERPDGSNFTLKIRSTKLEDSAMYFCAGSDRGLETQYFGPGTRLLVL.

There are a few counts of this clonotype. This chain connects TRBV19 to TRBJ2-7; no firm D call. V lost 5 bases, J lost 0 bases, and 20 bases lay in between. Germline loops: CDR1 LNHDA, CDR2 SQIVND (reference sequence). The CDR3 is 17 amino acids. DNA for the CDR3: TGTGCCAGTAGTCCCGGTGGACCAGATTGGGACTCCTACGAGCAGTACTTC. Amino acid sequence: CASSPGGPDWDSYEQYF.

In its sample, this clonotype was seen many times. The rearrangement joins TRBV2 to TRBJ1-1, with 10 bases aligning to TRBD1. Germline CDR1 SNHLY, CDR2 FYNNEI. V lost 6 bases, J lost 5 bases, and 9 bases stayed unmatched. The length of the CDR3 is 15 residues. In DNA form, the CDR3 reads TGTGCCAGCAGCTTAACCGGGACAGGGGTTACTGAAGCTTTCTTT. It specifies CASSLTGTGVTEAFF.

This clonotype was counted at least ten times. The V call is TRBV19, the J call TRBJ1-2, with 9 bases lining up with TRBD1. The junction had 7 bases not matched to a gene; V was cut back by 7 bases and J by 4 bases. The CDR3 is made up of 14 amino acids. Germline V CDR1 and CDR2: LNHDA, SQIVND (reference sequence). The CDR3 region is CASTPGQGGYGYTF. The CDR3 nucleotides are TGTGCCAGTACTCCGGGACAGGGCGGCTATGGCTACACCTTC.

This clonotype was recorded many times. The chain is built from TRBV29-1 and TRBJ2-7, with D perhaps TRBD1 (5 bases). V was cut by 4 bases and J by 7 bases, with 11 bases left in between. The CDR3 spans 11 residues. CDR1 is SQVTM and CDR2 is ANQGSEA in the germline V gene. Here the CDR3 DNA reads TGCAGCGTTGCGACAGCCGGTGAGCAGTACTTC. Encoded protein: CSVATAGEQYF.

This clonotype was detected ten times or more. The chain combines TRBV28 with TRBJ1-6; possibly TRBD1 for D (5 bases). Germline V gene data show CDR1 as MDHEN and CDR2 as SYDVKM. This CDR3 is 15 amino acids long. The V gene lost 6 bases and the J gene lost 9 bases, with 18 bases spanning the gap. The CDR3 nucleotides are TGTGCCAGCAGAACAACACTCGGGACGATTTCACCCCTCCACTTT. Translated: CASRTTLGTISPLHF.

This clonotype was seen many times. The V and J genes are TRBV20-1 and TRBJ2-5, with TRBD2 matching 9 bases. The junction had 10 bases not matched to a gene; V was cut back by 3 bases and J by 8 bases. CDR3 length: 14 amino acids. Germline V CDR1 and CDR2: DFQATT, SNEGSKA (reference sequence). This CDR3 reads CSASWGGLAGTQYF. The CDR3 nucleotides read TGCAGTGCTAGTTGGGGCGGGCTAGCGGGAACCCAGTACTTC.

The chain has TRBV20-1 and TRBJ2-7; 14 positions agree with TRBD2. The CDR3 is 17 residues long. In germline, CDR1 is DFQATT, CDR2 SNEGSKA (reference sequence). The trim removed 6 bases at V and 4 bases at J, leaving 14 bases unmatched. CDR3 bases: TGCAGTGCCTTTTCCGGGACTAGCGGGAGTCGTGTGTACGAGCAGTACTTC. Protein sequence: CSAFSGTSGSRVYEQYF.

The V call is TRBV7-9, the J call TRBJ1-5; 7 bases align to TRBD1. V was clipped by 5 bases and J by 5 bases; unmatched bases: 3. The V gene's germline CDR1 is SEHNR and CDR2 FQNEAQ (reference sequence). The CDR3 sequence is 13 residues long. Here the CDR3 reads CASSPQGDQPQHF. CDR3 coding DNA: TGTGCCAGCAGCCCGCAGGGGGATCAGCCCCAGCATTTT.

Notes on this clonotype: This could be a read error, since a much larger clone is one nucleotide away. No conserved phenylalanine or tryptophan is present at the end of the CDR3, so a read error is the likely explanation. The CDR3 nucleotides are TGTGCCAGCATCCCGGTCGTTGAAGCTTTCTCT. Its protein is CASIPVVEAFS. V usage is TRBV2 and J usage is TRBJ1-1; D gene ambiguous. With 7 bases removed from V and 7 bases from J, the gap between germline ends came to 10 bases. Germline V gives CDR1 SNHLY, CDR2 FYNNEI. This CDR3 has 11 amino acids.

A few counts support this clonotype. This sequence joins TRBV19 and TRBJ1-1; tentatively, D is TRBD1 (6 bases). There are 14 residues in the CDR3. CDR1 and CDR2 (germline): LNHDA, SQIVND (reference sequence). V gave up 4 bases and J gave up 6 bases, with 15 bases separating them. CDR3 in amino acids: CASSSDRLVSEAFF. CDR3 bases: TGTGCCAGTAGTAGCGACAGGTTGGTGTCTGAAGCTTTCTTT.

This clonotype occurred many times. Relative to the germline gene, one junction end is altered; a read error may explain this. The genes are TRBV2 and TRBJ2-4; TRBD1 or TRBD2 may be the D gene (5 bases each). The CDR3 totals 11 residues. CDR1 and CDR2 from the germline V gene are SNHLY and FYNNEI. CDR3 in DNA: TGTGCCAGCAGTGTCGAGGGACCCGGACGTTTC. Amino acid sequence: CASSVEGPGRF. Together with reference TRBV2 and TRBJ2-4, the CDR3 gives the full variable domain: EPEVTQTPSHQVTQMGQEVILRCVPISNHLYFYWYRQILGQKVEFLVSFYNNEISEKSEIFDDQFSVERPDGSNFTLKIRSTKLEDSAMYFCASSVEGPGRFGAGTRLSVL.

In its sample, this clonotype was seen a few times. The V and J genes are TRBV19 and TRBJ1-1, with D possibly being TRBD1 (6 bases). The CDR3 runs to 17 residues. Germline V gene data show CDR1 as LNHDA and CDR2 as SQIVND (reference sequence). Trimming shortened V by 3 bases and J by 0 bases, and 17 bases separated the two germline ends. The CDR3 sequence: CASSIIGIRTVNTEAFF. CDR3 DNA: TGTGCCAGTAGTATTATTGGGATCAGGACAGTGAACACTGAAGCTTTCTTT.

This clonotype was found a few times. The rearrangement links TRBV29-1 to TRBJ2-2; TRBD2 matches at 8 bases. The CDR3 is 15 amino acids. Germline V gene data show CDR1 as SQVTM and CDR2 as ANQGSEA. The junction had 7 bases not matched to a gene; V was cut back by 6 bases and J by 1 base. The CDR3 DNA reads as TGCAGCGTGGGCAGCGGGAGTGGGAACACCGGGGAGCTGTTTTTT. Its protein is CSVGSGSGNTGELFF.

The rearrangement joins TRBV7-9 to TRBJ2-1; 10 bases fit TRBD1. Germline trimming cut 0 bases from V and 6 bases from J; bases unmatched to any gene: 2. The germline V gene encodes CDR1 SEHNR and CDR2 FQNEAQ (reference sequence). This CDR3 comprises 15 residues. The CDR3 reads CASSLAWTGGNEQFF. CDR3 in DNA: TGTGCCAGCAGCTTAGCATGGACAGGGGGCAATGAGCAGTTCTTC.

This clonotype was seen many times. This rearrangement joins TRBV2 to TRBJ2-7, with 7 positions matching TRBD1. In germline, CDR1 is SNHLY, CDR2 FYNNEI. The V and J ends lost 6 bases and 3 bases, in that order; junction bases with no gene match: 8. CDR3 size: 14 residues. The CDR3 protein is CASRIDRDRYEQYF. CDR3 DNA: TGTGCCAGCAGGATTGACAGGGATCGCTACGAGCAGTACTTC.

This clonotype has at least ten counts. The chain uses TRBV29-1 and TRBJ2-7; D is perhaps TRBD2 (6 bases). V was trimmed by 4 bases and J by 4 bases, leaving 32 bases between them. The CDR3 consists of 19 residues. Germline-derived CDR1 and CDR2 are SQVTM and ANQGSEA. The CDR3 loop is CSVGPLSFDIAASGYEQYF. The CDR3, as DNA: TGCAGCGTTGGTCCCCTCTCTTTCGATATAGCGGCCTCCGGATACGAGCAGTACTTC.

This clonotype has a handful of counts. This chain links TRBV6-5 with TRBJ1-1; 7 bases align to TRBD1. V lost 0 bases to trimming and J lost 2 bases; unmatched junction nucleotides: 6. The CDR3 covers 16 residues. Germline V gene data show CDR1 as MNHEY and CDR2 as SVGAGI. CDR3 loop: CASSYSGGQSNTEAFF. Here the CDR3 DNA reads TGTGCCAGCAGTTACTCAGGGGGACAGAGTAACACTGAAGCTTTCTTT.

This clonotype showed up just a few times. V usage is TRBV7-9 and J usage is TRBJ1-4, with a tentative D call TRBD1 (6 bases). Germline V CDR1 and CDR2: SEHNR, FQNEAQ (reference sequence). Trimming shortened V by 5 bases and J by 8 bases, and 18 bases separated the two germline ends. The CDR3 covers 15 residues. This CDR3 reads CASSPPGQGWEKLFF. The CDR3 coding sequence is TGTGCCAGCAGCCCCCCGGGACAAGGTTGGGAAAAACTGTTTTTT.

This clonotype was detected many times. This sequence joins TRBV12-3 or TRBV12-4 and TRBJ2-7; TRBD1 or TRBD2 may be the D gene (5 bases each). V lost 5 bases, J lost 2 bases, and 16 bases lay in between. This CDR3 has 15 residues. DNA for the CDR3: TGTGCCAGCAGTAAGGGACGGTCGAAGCCCTACGAGCAGTACTTC. It codes for CASSKGRSKPYEQYF.

This clonotype has a count of ten or more. The rearrangement uses TRBV28 and TRBJ2-2; D is uncertain. The length of the CDR3 is 14 residues. CDR1 and CDR2 from the germline V gene are MDHEN and SYDVKM. The V end lost 4 bases, the J end lost 5 bases, and 11 bases lay between the germline ends. The CDR3 DNA reads as TGTGCCAGCAGTTGGCGTCACCCGACCGGGGAGCTGTTTTTT. Protein product: CASSWRHPTGELFF.

This clonotype was seen at least ten times. The chain employs TRBV7-2 and TRBJ2-5; D not resolved. The ends were cut back, 4 bases at V and 7 bases at J, with 16 bases in the middle. Germline V gene lookup returns CDR1 SGHTA and CDR2 FQGNSA. This CDR3 is 14 amino acids long. The CDR3 DNA follows: TGTGCCAGCAGCTCTTTGGGCCTAGACGCGACCCAGTACTTC. This encodes CASSSLGLDATQYF.

The gene calls are TRBV28 and TRBJ1-1; TRBD1 matches at 7 bases. V lost 6 bases to trimming and J lost 0 bases; unmatched junction nucleotides: 7. This CDR3 has 15 residues. Germline V gives CDR1 MDHEN, CDR2 SYDVKM. The DNA of the CDR3 is TGTGCCAGCAGCCTCAGGGGGGGTATGAACACTGAAGCTTTCTTT. This encodes CASSLRGGMNTEAFF.

This clonotype was recorded many times. The chain employs TRBV28 and TRBJ1-5; no firm D call. V was pared by 10 bases and J by 5 bases, with 18 bases between. Germline V gene data show CDR1 as MDHEN and CDR2 as SYDVKM. The CDR3 is made up of 14 amino acids. The CDR3 protein is CAIRNRQYHQPQHF. The CDR3 nucleotides read TGTGCCATCCGAAATAGGCAGTATCATCAGCCCCAGCATTTT.

The chain combines TRBV6-5 with TRBJ2-7, with D possibly being TRBD1 or TRBD2 (7 bases each). Germline CDR1 is MNHEY and CDR2 is SVGAGI. V shed 1 base and J shed 0 bases, with 19 bases lying between them. The CDR3 covers 18 residues. DNA for the CDR3: TGTGCCAGCAGTTACTACCCAGGGGGGGGCCAGGACTCCTACGAGCAGTACTTC. As protein: CASSYYPGGGQDSYEQYF.

In its sample, this clonotype was seen many times. V is TRBV7-2 and J is TRBJ2-2, with D possibly called TRBD1 or TRBD2 (5 bases each). This CDR3 has 15 amino acids. The germline gives CDR1 SGHTA, CDR2 FQGNSA. Trimming stripped 5 bases from V and 4 bases from J, with 14 bases between. Here the CDR3 DNA reads TGTGCCAGCAGCCGCACCGGGACCAGCACCGGGGAGCTGTTTTTT. Translated: CASSRTGTSTGELFF.

This clonotype was seen ten or more times. The chain recombines TRBV2 with TRBJ1-5, with D tentatively TRBD1 (5 bases). This CDR3 is 13 amino acids long. The ends were cut back, 6 bases at V and 7 bases at J, with 13 bases in the middle. In germline, CDR1 is SNHLY, CDR2 FYNNEI. In DNA, the CDR3 is TGTGCCAGCAGCTTTGACAGTCCCCAGCCCCAGCATTTT. Translating gives CASSFDSPQPQHF.